The 21 T cell receptor beta chains below were found in one sample sequenced in a study of PD-1 blockade in classical Hodgkin lymphoma. Every one of the patients relapsed after autologous stem cell transplantation (brentuximab vedotin exposure was variable). Libraries were prepared by immunoSEQ multiplex PCR; TCRdb keeps only in-frame clonotypes and omits some of them. The profile shows some 12,000 clones, roughly four fifths of them singletons. The starting material was peripheral blood mononuclear cells (PBMCs), obtained before the second cycle of nivolumab. These receptors came from a human donor with classical Hodgkin lymphoma.

The chain employs TRBV30 and TRBJ1-3, with D possibly being TRBD1 (6 bases). Trimming left V 3 bases short and J 0 bases short, with 12 bases between. CDR1 is GTSNPN and CDR2 is SVGIG in the germline V gene (reference sequence). CDR3 length: 15 residues. CDR3 protein: CAWSPTGISGNTIYF. The CDR3 nucleotides read TGTGCCTGGAGCCCAACAGGGATCTCTGGAAACACCATATATTTT. The full variable domain, rest sourced from reference TRBV30 and TRBJ1-3, is SQTIHQWPATLVQPVGSPLSLECTVEGTSNPNLYWYRQAAGRGLQLLFYSVGIGQISSEVPQNLSASRPQDRQFILSSKKLLLSDSGFYLCAWSPTGISGNTIYFGEGSWLTVV.

The rearrangement joins TRBV4-1 to TRBJ2-2, with 7 bases that match TRBD2. In germline, CDR1 is MGHRA, CDR2 YSYEKL. CDR3 length: 16 residues. V shed 8 bases and J 5 bases; nucleotides not matched to a gene: 14. CDR3 sequence: CASFPYGKRGTGELFF. Here the CDR3 DNA reads TGCGCCAGCTTTCCTTATGGCAAGCGGGGTACCGGGGAGCTGTTTTTT.

This clone was observed a single time. This sequence joins TRBV2 and TRBJ2-1, with 9 bases fitting TRBD2. The germline gives CDR1 SNHLY, CDR2 FYNNEI. The CDR3 is 15 amino acids. Trimming cost V 6 bases and J 3 bases; bases outside gene matches: 6. The CDR3 DNA is TGTGCCAGCAGGGGGAGTAGCGGGAGCTACAATGAGCAGTTCTTC. This codes for CASRGSSGSYNEQFF. Supplemented by reference TRBV2 and TRBJ2-1, the full variable domain reads EPEVTQTPSHQVTQMGQEVILRCVPISNHLYFYWYRQILGQKVEFLVSFYNNEISEKSEIFDDQFSVERPDGSNFTLKIRSTKLEDSAMYFCASRGSSGSYNEQFFGPGTRLTVL.

A single count supports this clone. The chain recombines TRBV27 with TRBJ2-7; 14 bases agree with TRBD2. This CDR3 region has 15 residues. Germline lookup yields CDR1 MNHEY and CDR2 SMNVEV (reference sequence). The trim removed 6 bases at V and 7 bases at J, leaving 8 bases unmatched. The CDR3 DNA is TGTGCCAGCAGCCACCGGGGACTAGCGGGAGAGGAGCAGTACTTC. As protein: CASSHRGLAGEEQYF.

The chain uses TRBV5-1 and TRBJ2-1; 9 bases agree with TRBD1. Per germline, CDR1 SGHRS and CDR2 YFSETQ. CDR3 length: 16 residues. The V gene end was trimmed by 3 bases and the J gene end by 7 bases; junction bases not matched to a gene: 11. The CDR3, as DNA: TGCGCCAGCAGCTCACTAGCCGGGACAGGGATAAATGAGCAGTTCTTC. This translates into CASSSLAGTGINEQFF. Complete variable domain (other parts from reference TRBV5-1 and TRBJ2-1): KAGVTQTPRYLIKTRGQQVTLSCSPISGHRSVSWYQQTPGQGLQFLFEYFSETQRNKGNFPGRFSGRQFSNSRSEMNVSTLELGDSALYLCASSSLAGTGINEQFFGPGTRLTVL.

V gene TRBV4-2 combines with J gene TRBJ2-1, with TRBD1 as a possible D gene (6 bases). V lost 0 bases and J 0 bases, leaving 9 bases between the germline ends. Germline lookup yields CDR1 LGHNA and CDR2 YNFKEQ. The CDR3 consists of 16 residues. The CDR3 is CASSQDQGSSYNEQFF. The CDR3 DNA is TGTGCCAGCAGCCAAGATCAGGGGAGCTCCTACAATGAGCAGTTCTTC.

The V and J genes are TRBV7-3 and TRBJ2-2; no firm D call. Germline V gives CDR1 SGHTA, CDR2 FQGTGA. V lost 4 bases and J lost 4, with 7 bases in between. This CDR3 has 13 residues. DNA for the CDR3: TGTGCCAGCAGCTCAGCCCTCACCGGGGAGCTGTTTTTT. It is translated as CASSSALTGELFF.

The chain employs TRBV4-1 and TRBJ2-3; TRBD2 aligns across 7 bases. CDR1 and CDR2 (germline): MGHRA, YSYEKL. Losses at the gene ends were 2 bases for V and 2 bases for J; bases not matched to a gene: 16. This CDR3 has 19 amino acids. The CDR3 region is CASSQLTSGTNLNTDTQYF. The CDR3 bases are TGCGCCAGCAGCCAATTGACTTCCGGGACTAATTTGAACACAGATACGCAGTATTTT.

V gene TRBV11-2 combines with J gene TRBJ1-4, with no clear D. CDR3 length equals 14 residues. V was shortened by 2 bases and J by 0 bases, with 4 bases between the two germline ends. From germline, CDR1 is SGHAT and CDR2 FQNNGV. The CDR3 region is CASSLTATNEKLFF. For the CDR3, the DNA is TGTGCCAGCAGCTTAACCGCAACTAATGAAAAACTGTTTTTT.

The chain has TRBV4-1 and TRBJ2-7; D uncertain. V was pared by 4 bases and J by 1 base, with 8 bases between. The CDR3 runs to 13 residues. Germline CDR1 MGHRA, CDR2 YSYEKL. This chain's CDR3 is CASSLLASYEQYF. The CDR3 DNA is TGCGCCAGCAGCCTCCTCGCTTCCTACGAGCAGTACTTC.

This chain uses TRBV2 with TRBJ2-2; 9 positions agree with TRBD1. The ends lost 1 base at V and 4 bases at J; junction bases unmatched: 1. The CDR3 has 15 amino acids. Germline V gene sequence: CDR1 SNHLY, CDR2 FYNNEI. Here the CDR3 DNA reads TGTGCCAGCAGTGAAGACAGGGGGCTCACCGGGGAGCTGTTTTTT. Translation: CASSEDRGLTGELFF.

V gene TRBV6-5 combines with J gene TRBJ1-5; D unresolved. V lost 0 bases, J lost 5 bases, and 8 bases lay in between. The CDR3 is 14 amino acids. Germline loops: CDR1 MNHEY, CDR2 SVGAGI. DNA for the CDR3: TGTGCCAGCAGTTACTCAGGCCGATATCAGCCCCAGCATTTT. Protein: CASSYSGRYQPQHF.

The V gene is TRBV28, the J gene TRBJ2-7; tentative D call: TRBD2 (5 bases). Germline CDR1 reads MDHEN; CDR2 reads SYDVKM. CDR3 length: 13 residues. With 9 bases removed from V and 3 bases from J, the gap between germline ends came to 15 bases. In nucleotides, the CDR3 is TGTGCCAGTTCGGGTAGCGTATACTACGAGCAGTACTTC. This sequence encodes CASSGSVYYEQYF.

This clone showed up just a few times. CDR3 sequence: CASSLRDGFNEQFF. CDR3 DNA: TGTGCCAGCAGTTTAAGGGACGGCTTCAATGAGCAGTTCTTC. The chain joins TRBV27 to TRBJ2-1; the D gene could be TRBD1 or TRBD2 (5 bases each). Trimming cost V 2 bases and J 6 bases, with 11 bases left between them. Germline assignment: CDR1 MNHEY and CDR2 SMNVEV (reference sequence). The CDR3 runs to 14 residues.

This rearrangement joins TRBV7-9 to TRBJ2-7, with 10 positions matching TRBD1. CDR1 SEHNR and CDR2 FQNEAQ come from the germline V gene (reference sequence). With 5 bases clipped from V and 7 bases from J, the junction kept 8 bases outside the gene matches. This CDR3 region has 14 residues. CDR3 protein: CASSPRQGALEQYF. Written as DNA, the CDR3 is TGTGCCAGCAGCCCCAGACAGGGGGCGCTTGAGCAGTACTTC.

V and J are TRBV18 and TRBJ2-1, with TRBD2 identical over 11 bases. Trimming removed 0 bases from V and 5 bases from J; junction bases left unmatched: 6. Germline CDR1 reads KGHSH; CDR2 reads LQKENI. There are 17 residues in the CDR3. The CDR3 loop reads CASSPPLLAGGHNEQFF. CDR3 sequence (DNA): TGTGCCAGCTCACCACCCTTGCTAGCGGGAGGTCACAATGAGCAGTTCTTC.

In DNA, the CDR3 is TGTGCCACCAGCAGAGATCTCTGGGGTGAGCAGTACTTC. Protein sequence: CATSRDLWGEQYF. V and J are TRBV15 and TRBJ2-7; D gene ambiguous. The germline V and J ends were trimmed by 0 bases and 7 bases, with 10 bases remaining between them. The CDR3 is made up of 13 amino acids. From germline, CDR1 is LNHNV and CDR2 YYDKDF (reference sequence). Complete variable domain (other parts from reference TRBV15 and TRBJ2-7): DAMVIQNPRYQVTQFGKPVTLSCSQTLNHNVMYWYQQKSSQAPKLLFHYYDKDFNNEADTPDNFQSRRPNTSFCFLDIRSPGLGDTAMYLCATSRDLWGEQYFGPGTRLTVT.

This chain joins TRBV11-1 and TRBJ1-1, with D possibly TRBD1 on 5 matching bases. This CDR3 region has 15 residues. The germline V gene encodes CDR1 SGHAT and CDR2 FQDESV (reference sequence). V lost 5 bases to trimming and J lost 0 bases, with 13 bases between them. CDR3 sequence: CASSHNRDVNTEAFF. The CDR3 nucleotides are TGTGCCAGCAGCCACAACCGGGACGTGAACACTGAAGCTTTCTTT.

The chain uses TRBV5-1 and TRBJ2-7, with 8 bases aligning to TRBD1. The junction had 15 bases not matched to a gene; V was cut back by 4 bases and J by 6 bases. The CDR3 runs to 16 residues. The germline V gene encodes CDR1 SGHRS and CDR2 YFSETQ. This CDR3 reads CASSLDDWTGYFEQYF. The CDR3 region has the DNA TGCGCCAGCAGCCTGGACGATTGGACAGGGTATTTCGAGCAGTACTTC.

The V call is TRBV5-1, the J call TRBJ2-6; TRBD1 matches 8 bases. Unmatched junction bases numbered 9, after V lost 4 bases and J lost 0 bases. The CDR3 has 18 amino acids. Per the germline V gene, CDR1 is SGHRS and CDR2 is YFSETQ. The CDR3 loop is CASSGPGQANSGANVLTF. The DNA of the CDR3 is TGCGCCAGCAGCGGCCCGGGACAGGCCAACTCTGGGGCCAACGTCCTGACTTTC.

V gene TRBV7-3 combines with J gene TRBJ2-7; D gene ambiguous. With 5 bases removed from V and 2 bases from J, the gap between germline ends came to 13 bases. Germline V gene sequence: CDR1 SGHTA, CDR2 FQGTGA. The CDR3 extends over 14 amino acids. This CDR3 reads CASSPPGPTYEQYF. The DNA for the CDR3 is TGTGCCAGCAGCCCCCCGGGTCCCACCTACGAGCAGTACTTC.